This paragraph covers one T cell receptor beta chain sequence. There is no known antigen for this receptor. Per-nucleotide qualities are absent, and no much larger clonotype sits a single base away. This specimen comes from a study of T cell responses to AZD1222 COVID-19 vaccine (dated by TCRdb to the early 2020s). About the study as a whole: AZD1222 recipients given second doses at about 4 weeks or at about 12 weeks were pooled, since spike-specific TCR depth and breadth were not found to differ between the two schedules. TCR sequencing covered more than 230 trial participants: roughly 200 given two doses of AZD1222 and about 26 given two doses of MenACWY control vaccine. Trial participants were enrolled into age subgroups of 18-55, 56-69 and 70-plus years, which contained around 150, 29 and 61 TCR-sequenced participants, respectively.

Overall study outcomes, separate from this receptor: Epitopes outside the regions mutated in the B.1.351 and B.1.1.7 variants were reportedly recognized by nearly half of the unique spike-specific TCRs. Because no day 14 peak-response samples were available, repertoires were characterized only after the peak T cell response. Conclusions about previously exposed vaccinees are limited because only six or seven AZD1222 recipients were SARS-CoV-2 seropositive at baseline. Participants were mostly white British, with more females than males. The authors suggested clonal diversity may have been underestimated. After two AZD1222 doses, spike-specific TCR breadth and depth were significantly higher than at day 0 and than in MenACWY recipients. The 56-69-year group was small, and its depth increase did not reach significance, likely because of low power. The vaccine-associated CD4 TCRs covered the entire spike protein, and the dominant responses fell in regions 160-218 and 743-854.

The time point label of this sample denotes: baseline before first vaccination. Vaccinee samples were obtained from the UK trials COV001 and COV002, which included a single-blind randomized controlled phase 2/3 trial of AZD1222 (ChAdOx1 nCoV-19) in healthy adults. For TCRbeta chain sequencing, PBMC samples were collected from trial participants at day 0 and at day 28 after the second dose. CDR1 is given as SQVTM and CDR2 as ANQGSEA, both from the germline V gene. From cysteine to phenylalanine, the CDR3 is 12 amino acids long. Of all the DNA, just the CDR3 is kept, 36 bases in frame from base 1. A distance of 10 bases separates the germline ends of V and J, which lose 3 bases and 5 bases respectively. The CDR3 regions of human TCRbeta chains were analyzed by immunosequencing. The study's processing was this. Repertoire TCRs were checked for matches against a reference library of SARS-CoV-2-specific TCRs that had been generated using the MIRA antigen-specificity platform. Breadth meant the fraction of unique TCRs that were SARS-CoV-2-associated, whereas depth meant the fraction of total T cells that were SARS-CoV-2-associated. Using the MIRA data, each spike-specific TCR was assigned both to the spike region to which the TCR was reactive and to a CD4 or CD8 class. Log10-transformed breadth and depth values were compared by one-way ANOVA with Sidak's multiple comparisons tests. Sourced from immuneACCESS, this table was stored by TCRdb with only in-frame sequences that have V and J called. A share of the clones is absent; for the studies checked, an unresolved V gene accounts for under half, and the remainder has no known explanation. That table gives V, J and clone size, and the DNA gave D and trimming. Across this sample there are about 120,000 clones, with about nine tenths seen only once. Roughly 7.7% of the sample goes to the ten largest clones.

Specimen: peripheral blood, collected on day 0 of AZD1222 vaccination. This sequence was found in an adult in good health. This chain joins TRBV29-1 to TRBJ2-5; matching of 6 bases hints at TRBD2 as the D gene. The sequenced DNA is TGCAGCGTTGACGGGGGAAGGGAGACCCAGTACTTC. Translated, this gives CSVDGGRETQYF. The CDR3, completed at both ends by the reference TRBV29-1 and TRBJ2-5 genes, gives the full variable domain SAVISQKPSRDICQRGTSLTIQCQVDSQVTMMFWYRQQPGQSLTLIATANQGSEATYESGFVIDKFPISRPNLTFSTLTVSNMSPEDSSIYLCSVDGGRETQYFGPGTRLLVL.